This section outlines one TCR beta chain sequence together with its context. The sample belongs to a study of blood T cell repertoires in COVID-19. The data were produced by immunoSEQ multiplex PCR, yet TCRdb's version contains in-frame clones alone and is incomplete. Of around 80,000 clones detected, roughly 78% appear once; the ten largest clones hold more than 9%. V lost 1 base, J lost 11 bases, and 7 bases stayed unmatched. The germline gives CDR1 SEHNR, CDR2 FQNEAQ (reference sequence). The CDR3 has 14 amino acids. The V and J genes are TRBV7-9 and TRBJ2-1; 8 bases fit TRBD1. The clonotype originates from a man aged 60 to 69 with acute or convalescent COVID-19. The sample was peripheral blood. CDR3 sequence (DNA): TGTGCCAGCAGCTTAGTTAACACAGGGGGTAAGCAGTTCTTC. It is translated as CASSLVNTGGKQFF.